The 10 T cell receptor beta chains reported below all come from one sample, sequenced in a study of cytomegalovirus exposure and HLA in healthy donors. The PCR had 60 Vbeta and 13 Jbeta primers. Assay used: immunoSEQ multiplex PCR; TCRdb lists only in-frame clones, some missing. Its table lists some 53,000 clones. The material sequenced was PBMCs. The source is a woman aged 60 to 75 in good health and CMV-seropositive.

The chain employs TRBV6-5 and TRBJ2-2; the D gene is possibly TRBD2 (6 bases). CDR1 is MNHEY and CDR2 is SVGAGI in the germline V gene. Trimming pared 2 bases from V and 5 bases from J, leaving 15 bases between. CDR3 length: 16 residues. CDR3 coding DNA: TGTGCCAGCAGTTACGAGGGACTCCGGCGGACCGGGGAGCTGTTTTTT. Its protein is CASSYEGLRRTGELFF.

This chain connects TRBV7-9 to TRBJ2-2; 8 bases fit TRBD1. Germline values: CDR1 SEHNR, CDR2 FQNEAQ (reference sequence). The trim removed 7 bases at V and 7 bases at J, leaving 11 bases unmatched. The CDR3 extends over 15 amino acids. The CDR3 DNA is TGTGCCAGCAACCCGGGACAGGAAACTGTCGGGGAGCTGTTTTTT. Encoded protein: CASNPGQETVGELFF.

The V call is TRBV29-1, the J call TRBJ1-1; weak D call: TRBD1 (5 bases). V was pared by 3 bases and J by 1 base, with 12 bases between. Germline assignment: CDR1 SQVTM and CDR2 ANQGSEA. The CDR3 extends over 14 amino acids. For the CDR3, the DNA is TGCAGCGTTGATGGGGCATCGTCGAACACTGAAGCTTTCTTT. Translating it yields CSVDGASSNTEAFF.

The chain recombines TRBV4-1 with TRBJ1-2; a possible D gene is TRBD1 (6 bases). The CDR3 is made up of 18 amino acids. Trimming removed 1 base from V and 2 bases from J, with 20 bases in between. Germline V gene lookup returns CDR1 MGHRA and CDR2 YSYEKL. The CDR3: CASSQVGNRVGSNYGYTF. In DNA form, the CDR3 reads TGCGCCAGCAGCCAAGTTGGGAACAGGGTCGGATCGAACTATGGCTACACCTTC.

The V and J genes are TRBV13 and TRBJ2-3; the D gene is possibly TRBD2 (6 bases). CDR1 is PRHDT and CDR2 is FYEKMQ in the germline V gene (reference sequence). Trimming took 10 bases from V and 2 from J, leaving 10 bases between them. This CDR3 has 12 amino acids. CDR3 in DNA: TGTGCCACGGGACTTTACACAGATACGCAGTATTTT. It codes for CATGLYTDTQYF.

The genes are TRBV6-6 and TRBJ2-1, with TRBD1 matching 10 bases. Trimming removed 5 bases from V and 10 bases from J; junction bases left unmatched: 5. This CDR3 is built from 13 residues. CDR1 and CDR2 from the germline V gene are MNHNY and SVGAGI (reference sequence). CDR3 loop: CASSTGQGNEQFF. CDR3 coding DNA: TGTGCCAGCAGTACGGGACAGGGGAACGAGCAGTTCTTC.

This chain links TRBV4-2 with TRBJ1-4; D might be TRBD1 (5 bases). The CDR3 loop spans 15 amino acids. Trimming cost V 1 base and J 8 bases, with 14 bases left between them. Germline V gives CDR1 LGHNA, CDR2 YNFKEQ. CDR3 in DNA: TGTGCCAGCAGCCAAGTTCTAGGGGTCGCGGAAAAACTGTTTTTT. Protein product: CASSQVLGVAEKLFF.

This sequence joins TRBV18 and TRBJ2-7, with D perhaps matching TRBD2 (6 bases). Germline V lookup: CDR1 KGHSH, CDR2 LQKENI. V lost 3 bases and J lost 6, with 9 bases in between. The CDR3 sequence is 12 residues long. CDR3 loop: CASSPGEAEQYF. The CDR3 DNA sequence: TGTGCCAGCTCACCGGGGGAGGCCGAGCAGTACTTC.

The chain employs TRBV6-5 and TRBJ1-4; D ambiguous. The V gene's germline CDR1 is MNHEY and CDR2 SVGAGI. This CDR3 spans 14 amino acids. V was cut by 10 bases and J by 0 bases, with 12 bases left in between. CDR3 nucleotide sequence: TGTGCCACCATGCGGTTGCCAACTAATGAAAAACTGTTTTTT. Translation: CATMRLPTNEKLFF.

V gene TRBV6-5 combines with J gene TRBJ1-2; TRBD1 agrees at 7 bases. This CDR3 has 13 amino acids. With 6 bases clipped from V and 3 bases from J, the junction kept 4 bases outside the gene matches. Germline V gene lookup returns CDR1 MNHEY and CDR2 SVGAGI. The CDR3 loop reads CASRRDSYYGYTF. The CDR3 DNA reads TGTGCCAGCAGACGGGACAGCTACTATGGCTACACCTTC.